This T cell receptor beta chain came from a study of cytomegalovirus exposure and HLA in healthy donors. For the study at large: Of some 400 genotyped donors, roughly 80% clustered with self-reported Caucasian donors.

As for this clone: Its cognate antigen is unknown.

V dropped 4 bases and J dropped 3; count of bases not matched to a gene: 8. The germline V gene encodes CDR1 SGHRS and CDR2 YFSETQ. This CDR3 is 16 amino acids long. Whole-study findings and limits: When a later analysis compared HLA-associated TCR beta chains with equally common others, the HLA-associated chains turned out to be more clonally expanded and to have lower generation probabilities. In a later analysis, TCR beta V- and J-gene trimming showed a link to a missense DCLRE1C variant.

Primers for the PCR totalled 60 Vbeta and 13 Jbeta. Assay used: immunoSEQ multiplex PCR; TCRdb lists only in-frame clones, some missing. In the table there are roughly 130,000 clones, over 75% of which are singletons. This sequence joins TRBV5-1 and TRBJ2-7; TRBD2 aligns across 12 bases. The specimen sequenced was PBMCs. This clonotype was obtained from a woman in her forties in good health and CMV-seronegative. In nucleotides, the CDR3 is TGCGCCAGCAGCCTAGCGGGAGGGCCTACCCTCTACGAGCAGTACTTC. Protein: CASSLAGGPTLYEQYF.